A selection of T cell receptor beta chains follows, all from one sample in a study of T cells in Graves' hyperthyroidism and ophthalmopathy. TCRdb used MiXCR to reprocess the multiplex PCR reads, holding one entry per CDR3 protein. The repertoire consists of around 600,000 distinct CDR3 sequences, with approximately 15% occurring once and the leading ten covering around 12%. Material for sequencing was blood. The source is a woman in her 50s with Graves' ophthalmopathy. The CDR3 runs from the conserved cysteine through the conserved F or W. Fields, in order: J gene, V gene, CDR3 protein.

j_gene: TRBJ2-7
v_gene: TRBV11-2
CDR3aa: CASSLYVGSSYEQYF

j_gene: TRBJ2-1
v_gene: TRBV7-3
CDR3aa: CASSLNRYNEQFF

j_gene: TRBJ2-3
v_gene: TRBV4-3
CDR3aa: CASSQGFNTQYF

j_gene: TRBJ2-1
v_gene: TRBV15
CDR3aa: CATSRDLAGSSYNEQFF

j_gene: TRBJ2-1
v_gene: TRBV28
CDR3aa: CASTKGRSYNEQFF

j_gene: TRBJ2-1
v_gene: TRBV30
CDR3aa: CAWSGRLAGLYNEQFF

j_gene: TRBJ1-5
v_gene: TRBV6-2/TRBV6-3
CDR3aa: CASSGPGWGQPQHF

j_gene: TRBJ2-3
v_gene: TRBV11-2
CDR3aa: CASSLGIAGGPTDTQYF

j_gene: TRBJ2-1
v_gene: TRBV19
CDR3aa: CASRRRDRGGASGTREYNEQFF

j_gene: TRBJ1-5
v_gene: TRBV12-3/TRBV12-4
CDR3aa: CASSDRQGLQQPQHF

j_gene: TRBJ2-2
v_gene: TRBV28
CDR3aa: CASSIFTSGRASTGELFF

j_gene: TRBJ2-1
v_gene: TRBV7-3
CDR3aa: CASSLHLAGAEQFF

j_gene: TRBJ2-1
v_gene: TRBV6-4
CDR3aa: CASSPRQGLAGLNEQFF

j_gene: TRBJ1-6
v_gene: TRBV6-5
CDR3aa: CASSWDRGNSPLHF

j_gene: TRBJ2-1
v_gene: TRBV20-1
CDR3aa: CSARPRRPSPGSYNEQFF

j_gene: TRBJ1-2
v_gene: TRBV7-8
CDR3aa: CASSSRTGKVNYGYTF

j_gene: TRBJ2-1
v_gene: TRBV28
CDR3aa: CASSTYNEQFF

j_gene: TRBJ2-2
v_gene: TRBV3-1
CDR3aa: CASSPYLGRGGELFF

j_gene: TRBJ2-1
v_gene: TRBV2
CDR3aa: CASKGTSGISYNEQFF

j_gene: TRBJ2-1
v_gene: TRBV28
CDR3aa: CASSLGTSKWNEQFF

j_gene: TRBJ2-5
v_gene: TRBV7-8
CDR3aa: CASSLGPGQGAETQYF

j_gene: TRBJ2-2
v_gene: TRBV10-1
CDR3aa: CASSEREKNTGELFF

j_gene: TRBJ2-7
v_gene: TRBV20-1
CDR3aa: CSATYREQYF

j_gene: TRBJ2-1
v_gene: TRBV6-2/TRBV6-3
CDR3aa: CASSYDRDNEQFF

j_gene: TRBJ2-1
v_gene: TRBV7-3
CDR3aa: CASSLSSSSGRYNEQFF

j_gene: TRBJ1-1
v_gene: TRBV20-1
CDR3aa: CSAFRSRHPNTEAFF

j_gene: TRBJ2-7
v_gene: TRBV7-7
CDR3aa: CASSLDPQYEQYF

j_gene: TRBJ2-7
v_gene: TRBV4-2
CDR3aa: CASSQEWSYEQYF

j_gene: TRBJ1-2
v_gene: TRBV27
CDR3aa: CASSLYPGQGGGYTF

j_gene: TRBJ1-1
v_gene: TRBV12-3/TRBV12-4
CDR3aa: CASSHGLLTEAFF

j_gene: TRBJ2-1
v_gene: TRBV5-1
CDR3aa: CASSKDKEQFF

j_gene: TRBJ2-7
v_gene: TRBV7-3
CDR3aa: CASSLGLLAGRLDEQYF

j_gene: TRBJ1-2
v_gene: TRBV3-1
CDR3aa: CASSLRDRVYGYTF

j_gene: TRBJ2-7
v_gene: TRBV5-4
CDR3aa: CASSPTGDSYEQYF

j_gene: TRBJ2-7
v_gene: TRBV5-1
CDR3aa: CASSLAGTLSYEQYF